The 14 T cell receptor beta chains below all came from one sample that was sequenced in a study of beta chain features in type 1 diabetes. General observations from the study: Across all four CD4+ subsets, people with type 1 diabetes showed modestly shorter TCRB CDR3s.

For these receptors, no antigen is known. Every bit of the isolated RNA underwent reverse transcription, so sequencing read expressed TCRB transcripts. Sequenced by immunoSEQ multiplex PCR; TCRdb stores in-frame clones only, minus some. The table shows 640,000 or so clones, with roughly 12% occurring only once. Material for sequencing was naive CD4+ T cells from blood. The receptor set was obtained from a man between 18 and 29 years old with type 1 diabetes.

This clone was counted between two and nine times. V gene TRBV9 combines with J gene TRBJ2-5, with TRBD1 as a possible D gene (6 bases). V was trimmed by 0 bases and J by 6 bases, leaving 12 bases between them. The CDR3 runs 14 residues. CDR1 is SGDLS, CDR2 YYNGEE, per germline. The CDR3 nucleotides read TGTGCCAGCAGCGTAGACAGGGCTTGGAAGACCCAGTACTTC. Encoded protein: CASSVDRAWKTQYF.

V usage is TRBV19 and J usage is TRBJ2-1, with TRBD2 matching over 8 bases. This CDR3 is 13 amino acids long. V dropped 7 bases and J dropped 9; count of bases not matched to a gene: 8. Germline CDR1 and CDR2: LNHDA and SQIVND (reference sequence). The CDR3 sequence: CASKEAGEVEQFF. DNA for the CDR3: TGTGCCAGTAAAGAAGCGGGGGAGGTTGAGCAGTTCTTC.

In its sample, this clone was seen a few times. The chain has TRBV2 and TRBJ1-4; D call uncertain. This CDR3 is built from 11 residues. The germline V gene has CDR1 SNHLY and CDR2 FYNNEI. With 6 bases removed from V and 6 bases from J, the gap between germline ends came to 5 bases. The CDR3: CASRFYEKLFF. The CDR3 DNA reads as TGTGCCAGCAGGTTTTATGAAAAACTGTTTTTT.

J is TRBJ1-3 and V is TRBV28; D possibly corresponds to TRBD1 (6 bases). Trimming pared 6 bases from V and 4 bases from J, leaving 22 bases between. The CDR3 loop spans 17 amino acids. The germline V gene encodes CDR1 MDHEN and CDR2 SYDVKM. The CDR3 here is CASSPLTGAGGGNTIYF. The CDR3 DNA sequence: TGTGCCAGCAGCCCGCTGACAGGTGCGGGTGGAGGAAACACCATATATTTT. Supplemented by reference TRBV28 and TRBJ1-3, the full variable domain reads DVKVTQSSRYLVKRTGEKVFLECVQDMDHENMFWYRQDPGLGLRLIYFSYDVKMKEKGDIPEGYSVSREKKERFSLILESASTNQTSMYLCASSPLTGAGGGNTIYFGEGSWLTVV.

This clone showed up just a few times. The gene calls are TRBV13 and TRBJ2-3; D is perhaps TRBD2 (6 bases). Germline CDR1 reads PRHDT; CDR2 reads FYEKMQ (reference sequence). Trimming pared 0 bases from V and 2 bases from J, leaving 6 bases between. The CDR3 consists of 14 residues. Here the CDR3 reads CASSLGDYTDTQYF. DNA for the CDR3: TGTGCCAGCAGCTTAGGGGACTACACAGATACGCAGTATTTT.

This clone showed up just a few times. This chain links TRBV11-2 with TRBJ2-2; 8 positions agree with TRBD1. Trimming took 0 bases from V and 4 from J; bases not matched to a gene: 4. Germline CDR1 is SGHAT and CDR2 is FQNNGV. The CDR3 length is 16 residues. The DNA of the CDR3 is TGTGCCAGCAGCTTAGAGGGACAGGTGGCCACCGGGGAGCTGTTTTTT. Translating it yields CASSLEGQVATGELFF.

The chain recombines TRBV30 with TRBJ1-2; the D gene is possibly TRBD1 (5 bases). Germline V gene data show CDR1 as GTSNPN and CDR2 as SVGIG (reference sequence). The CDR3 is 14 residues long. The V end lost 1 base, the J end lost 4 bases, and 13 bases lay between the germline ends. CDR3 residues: CAWSAIGTGYGYTF. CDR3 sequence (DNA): TGTGCCTGGAGTGCAATTGGGACCGGCTATGGCTACACCTTC.

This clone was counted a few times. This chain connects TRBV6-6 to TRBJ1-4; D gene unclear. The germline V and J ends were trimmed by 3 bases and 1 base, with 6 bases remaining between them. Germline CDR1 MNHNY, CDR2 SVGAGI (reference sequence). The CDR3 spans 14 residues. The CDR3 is CASSYWRTNEKLFF. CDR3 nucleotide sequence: TGTGCCAGCAGTTATTGGAGAACTAATGAAAAACTGTTTTTT.

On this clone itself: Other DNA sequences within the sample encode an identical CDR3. The CDR3 nucleotides are TGTGCCAGCAGCTCTCCCTACGAGCAGTACTTC. It is translated as CASSSPYEQYF. The chain carries TRBV6-6 and TRBJ2-7; D is unresolved. The CDR3 is made up of 11 amino acids. Trimming took 6 bases from V and 2 from J, leaving 5 bases between them. Germline loops: CDR1 MNHNY, CDR2 SVGAGI (reference sequence).

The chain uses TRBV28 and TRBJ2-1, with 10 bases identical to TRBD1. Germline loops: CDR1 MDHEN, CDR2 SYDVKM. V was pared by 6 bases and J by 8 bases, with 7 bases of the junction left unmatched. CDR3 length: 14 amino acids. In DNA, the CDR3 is TGTGCCAGCAGGGTCGACAGGGGGCTTGATGAGCAGTTCTTC. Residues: CASRVDRGLDEQFF.

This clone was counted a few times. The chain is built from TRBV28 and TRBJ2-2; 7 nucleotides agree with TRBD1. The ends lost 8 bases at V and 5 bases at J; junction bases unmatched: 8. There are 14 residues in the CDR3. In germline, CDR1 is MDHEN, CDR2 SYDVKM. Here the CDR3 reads CASRGQVDTGELFF. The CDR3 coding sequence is TGTGCCAGCCGAGGACAGGTGGATACCGGGGAGCTGTTTTTT.

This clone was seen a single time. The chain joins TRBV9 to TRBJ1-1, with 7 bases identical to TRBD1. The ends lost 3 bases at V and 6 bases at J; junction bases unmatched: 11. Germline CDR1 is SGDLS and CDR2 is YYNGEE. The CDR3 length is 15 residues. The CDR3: CASSALQGQRAEAFF. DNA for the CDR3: TGTGCCAGCAGCGCCTTACAGGGGCAGCGGGCTGAAGCTTTCTTT.

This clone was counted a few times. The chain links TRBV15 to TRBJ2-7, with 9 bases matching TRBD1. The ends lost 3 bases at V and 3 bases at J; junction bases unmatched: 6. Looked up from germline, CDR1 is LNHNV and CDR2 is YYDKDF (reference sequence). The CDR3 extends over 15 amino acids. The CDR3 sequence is CATSSYGTGFYEQYF. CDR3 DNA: TGTGCCACCAGCAGTTACGGGACAGGGTTCTACGAGCAGTACTTC.

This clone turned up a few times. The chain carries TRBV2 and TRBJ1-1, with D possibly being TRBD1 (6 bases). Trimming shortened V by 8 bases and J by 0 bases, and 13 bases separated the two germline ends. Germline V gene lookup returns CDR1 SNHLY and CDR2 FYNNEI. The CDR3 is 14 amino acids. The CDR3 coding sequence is TGTGCCAGCTTTCAGGGGACCGTGAACACTGAAGCTTTCTTT. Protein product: CASFQGTVNTEAFF. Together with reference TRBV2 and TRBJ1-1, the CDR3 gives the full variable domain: EPEVTQTPSHQVTQMGQEVILRCVPISNHLYFYWYRQILGQKVEFLVSFYNNEISEKSEIFDDQFSVERPDGSNFTLKIRSTKLEDSAMYFCASFQGTVNTEAFFGQGTRLTVV.